The next 21 T cell receptor beta chains were all read from a single sample in a study of CD8 T cells in ankylosing spondylitis. The study, taken as a whole, reports: Seemingly distinctive of ankylosing spondylitis blood was a TCR beta motif formed by eight highly homologous variants.

These receptors are not linked to any known antigen. From the 5' RACE reads, TCRdb called clonotypes with MiXCR, one entry per CDR3 protein. The sample yields 750,000 to 850,000 distinct CDR3 sequences, approximately 10% seen once. Sample: blood, either unsorted or a sorted T cell fraction (not recorded which). These receptors all stem from a male donor with ankylosing spondylitis.

This clonotype was found many times. The chain carries TRBV20-1 and TRBJ2-5, with 8 bases fitting TRBD1. Germline loops: CDR1 DFQATT, CDR2 SNEGSKA (reference sequence). This CDR3 has 12 residues. V dropped 3 bases and J dropped 4; count of bases not matched to a gene: 1. The CDR3 loop reads CSARDRVETQYF. The CDR3 region has the DNA TGCAGTGCTAGGGACAGGGTAGAGACCCAGTACTTC.

The chain employs TRBV20-1 and TRBJ1-5, with D tentatively TRBD1 (5 bases). CDR1 is DFQATT, CDR2 SNEGSKA, per germline (reference sequence). The CDR3 consists of 14 residues. V lost 0 bases to trimming and J lost 5 bases, with 11 bases between them. As DNA, the CDR3 is TGCAGTGCTAGAGATCCGGGGGGGGATCAGCCCCAGCATTTT. Translation: CSARDPGGDQPQHF.

This clonotype has just a few counts. The chain carries TRBV5-1 and TRBJ1-4; D possibly corresponds to TRBD1 (5 bases). Germline CDR1 reads SGHRS; CDR2 reads YFSETQ. CDR3 size: 13 residues. Trimming pared 6 bases from V and 8 bases from J, leaving 14 bases between. The CDR3 region has the DNA TGCGCCAGCATGAGGGGAAACGGAGAAAAACTGTTTTTT. It is translated as CASMRGNGEKLFF.

The J gene is TRBJ1-1, the V gene TRBV27; TRBD1 is a possible D gene (5 bases). The CDR3 runs 14 residues. The V end was cut by 7 bases, the J end by 11 bases, with 23 bases between. From germline, CDR1 is MNHEY and CDR2 SMNVEV (reference sequence). The DNA of the CDR3 is TGTGCCAGCAAAGGAGCGAGTTGGGACCCCGAGGCTTTCTTT. This translates into CASKGASWDPEAFF.

The chain employs TRBV20-1 and TRBJ2-1; 9 bases match TRBD2. In germline, CDR1 is DFQATT, CDR2 SNEGSKA (reference sequence). The CDR3 contains 15 residues. Unmatched junction bases numbered 14, after V lost 4 bases and J lost 10 bases. The CDR3, as DNA: TGCAGTGCTACCAGGGCGGGGGGGCTTCCCGAGGAGCAGTTCTTC. Translated, it gives CSATRAGGLPEEQFF.

This clonotype was counted at least ten times. The V gene is TRBV20-1, the J gene TRBJ2-7; D may be TRBD1 or TRBD2 (6 bases each). The CDR3 runs 14 residues. Between the trimmed V and J ends, which lost 6 bases and 8 bases, there was a span of 23 bases. Germline V CDR1 and CDR2: DFQATT, SNEGSKA (reference sequence). CDR3: CSAFQGGLPKQQYF. In DNA form, the CDR3 reads TGCAGTGCATTCCAAGGGGGACTTCCTAAACAGCAGTACTTC.

This clonotype was found a few times. For the CDR3, the DNA is TGCAGCGCCGGAAAAGCTTTCTTT. Residues: CSAGKAFF. V usage is TRBV29-1 and J usage is TRBJ1-1; no clear D gene. Trimming pared 7 bases from V and 9 bases from J, leaving 6 bases between. Germline lookup yields CDR1 SQVTM and CDR2 ANQGSEA. The CDR3 is 8 residues long.

There are a few counts of this clonotype. The gene calls are TRBV10-3 and TRBJ2-2; 8 bases map to TRBD2. CDR3 size: 16 residues. The junction had 8 bases not matched to a gene; V was cut back by 4 bases and J by 4 bases. Germline values: CDR1 ENHRY, CDR2 SYGVKD. The CDR3 here is CAISAAPGGSTGELFF. The CDR3, as DNA: TGTGCCATCAGTGCCGCCCCGGGGGGGAGCACCGGGGAGCTGTTTTTT.

The CDR3 spells CATTRQGAGTDTQYF. In nucleotides, the CDR3 is TGCGCCACTACGAGACAGGGGGCCGGCACAGATACGCAGTATTTT. The gene calls are TRBV5-1 and TRBJ2-3, with 10 positions matching TRBD1. The V and J ends lost 9 bases and 1 base, in that order; junction bases with no gene match: 8. Germline CDR1 SGHRS, CDR2 YFSETQ. This CDR3 region has 15 residues. The full variable domain, its missing parts supplied by reference TRBV5-1 and TRBJ2-3, is KAGVTQTPRYLIKTRGQQVTLSCSPISGHRSVSWYQQTPGQGLQFLFEYFSETQRNKGNFPGRFSGRQFSNSRSEMNVSTLELGDSALYLCATTRQGAGTDTQYFGPGTRLTVL.

In its sample, this clonotype was seen a few times. This chain uses TRBV28 with TRBJ2-3, with 7 positions matching TRBD1. Germline CDR1 and CDR2: MDHEN and SYDVKM. V lost 6 bases and J lost 2; bases outside the gene matches: 11. The CDR3 has 16 amino acids. In DNA form, the CDR3 reads TGTGCCAGCAGCCCCCAGGGGGTGGGGACCACAGATACGCAGTATTTT. Protein sequence: CASSPQGVGTTDTQYF.

There are a few counts of this clonotype. The chain uses TRBV5-5 and TRBJ2-2, with a possible D match to TRBD1 (6 bases). V lost 3 bases and J 4 bases, leaving 13 bases between the germline ends. This CDR3 is built from 15 residues. Germline V lookup: CDR1 SGHKS, CDR2 YYEKEE (reference sequence). The CDR3 bases are TGTGCCAGCAGCTCAGGGGTACACAGCACCGGGGAGCTGTTTTTT. This codes for CASSSGVHSTGELFF.

This clonotype was picked up a small number of times. J is TRBJ2-1 and V is TRBV20-1, with D unclear. The V gene's germline CDR1 is DFQATT and CDR2 SNEGSKA (reference sequence). Trimming stripped 2 bases from V and 2 bases from J, with 10 bases between. CDR3 length: 14 residues. CDR3 region: CSARFRQTYNEQFF. The CDR3 DNA sequence: TGCAGTGCTAGATTCCGGCAGACCTACAATGAGCAGTTCTTC.

The chain is built from TRBV5-5 and TRBJ2-3; 7 bases line up with TRBD2. The CDR3 runs to 17 residues. V lost 5 bases, J lost 0 bases, and 12 bases stayed unmatched. Germline CDR1 reads SGHKS; CDR2 reads YYEKEE (reference sequence). CDR3 in amino acids: CASSKGPLGGSTDTQYF. The DNA of the CDR3 is TGTGCCAGCAGTAAAGGCCCCTTGGGAGGGAGCACAGATACGCAGTATTTT.

V is TRBV9 and J is TRBJ1-1; D not resolved. The CDR3 length is 14 residues. Deletions cut 7 bases from V and 1 base from J, with 14 bases between. CDR1 and CDR2 from the germline V gene are SGDLS and YYNGEE. The CDR3 DNA follows: TGTGCCAGCGGCCCAGGATTGAGGAACACTGAAGCTTTCTTT. Residues: CASGPGLRNTEAFF.

This clonotype was detected many times. Sequence at one end of the junction differs from germline and may be a read error. CDR3 sequence (DNA): TGTGCCTGGAGTGGGGCTAGCATAGATACGCAGTATTTT. Translated: CAWSGASIDTQYF. The gene calls are TRBV30 and TRBJ2-3, with D possibly being TRBD2 (5 bases). CDR1 is GTSNPN and CDR2 is SVGIG in the germline V gene (reference sequence). The CDR3 loop spans 13 amino acids.

This clonotype was counted many times. This chain uses TRBV12-3 or TRBV12-4 with TRBJ2-2; 10 bases are a match to TRBD2. V shed 5 bases and J 4 bases; nucleotides not matched to a gene: 10. The length of the CDR3 is 17 residues. CDR3 nucleotides: TGTGCCAGCAGTGCCCCTAGCGGGAGAGCGGCCACCGGGGAGCTGTTTTTT. Its protein is CASSAPSGRAATGELFF.

This chain connects TRBV7-9 to TRBJ2-1, with a weak D call TRBD2 (5 bases). Germline V gene sequence: CDR1 SEHNR, CDR2 FQNEAQ (reference sequence). This CDR3 comprises 15 residues. The V end lost 5 bases, the J end lost 4 bases, and 15 bases lay between the germline ends. CDR3 coding DNA: TGTGCCAGCAGCCCCCGGGGAGCAGTGTACAATGAGCAGTTCTTC. Translated, it gives CASSPRGAVYNEQFF.

This clonotype was counted many times. The rearrangement uses TRBV6-6 and TRBJ2-1; D gene uncertain. Germline CDR1 MNHNY, CDR2 SVGAGI (reference sequence). V was shortened by 2 bases and J by 9 bases, with 8 bases between the two germline ends. CDR3 length equals 12 residues. CDR3 protein: CASSYTLSEQFF. Here the CDR3 DNA reads TGTGCCAGCAGTTACACGTTAAGTGAGCAGTTCTTC.

This clonotype was seen more than once but under ten times. CDR3 DNA sequence: TGTGCCAGCAGCGTAACGGTTAGCGGGAGGGCGAGCTCCTACAATGAGCAGTTCTTC. It specifies CASSVTVSGRASSYNEQFF. The chain uses TRBV9 and TRBJ2-1; 11 nucleotides line up with TRBD2. The ends lost 1 base at V and 0 bases at J; junction bases unmatched: 9. CDR3 length equals 19 residues. From germline, CDR1 is SGDLS and CDR2 YYNGEE.

This clonotype has only a few counts. The rearrangement uses TRBV20-1 and TRBJ2-7; TRBD1 agrees at 8 bases. This CDR3 has 13 amino acids. CDR1 is DFQATT and CDR2 is SNEGSKA in the germline V gene (reference sequence). J lost 3 bases, V lost 4 bases, and 5 bases had no gene match. The CDR3 nucleotides read TGCAGTGCTATGCCGGGACAGGTCTACGAGCAGTACTTC. It is translated as CSAMPGQVYEQYF.

The table lists this clonotype with many counts. The gene calls are TRBV12-3 or TRBV12-4 and TRBJ2-1; D gene ambiguous. V lost 2 bases and J lost 2, with 10 bases in between. The CDR3 sequence is 15 residues long. CDR3 region: CASSLRILTYNEQFF. The CDR3 nucleotides are TGTGCCAGCAGTTTACGGATCCTAACCTACAATGAGCAGTTCTTC.